The 16 T cell receptor beta chains below all came from one sample that was sequenced in a study of blood T cells in healthy people across ages. A second roughly 6 to 11 cycle PCR used barcoded and J-beta primers. Via MiXCR, TCRdb re-called the 5' RACE reads, giving one row per CDR3 protein. The table has about 970,000 distinct CDR3 sequences, 45% to 60% seen once. The specimen sequenced was blood. The receptors stem from a woman aged 55 to 70 in good health.

The chain joins TRBV4-3 to TRBJ2-1; D gene ambiguous. The CDR3 is made up of 16 amino acids. Per germline, CDR1 LGHNA and CDR2 YSLEER. Trimming took off 0 bases at V and 8 bases at J, with 17 bases between the two ends. The CDR3 spells CASSQDSGPLVDEQFF. CDR3 DNA: TGCGCCAGCAGCCAAGATTCCGGACCCCTTGTGGATGAGCAGTTCTTC.

The chain uses TRBV5-1 and TRBJ1-1; 8 positions agree with TRBD1. After removal of 4 bases from V and 4 bases from J, the junction contained 12 bases not matched to a gene. This CDR3 spans 16 amino acids. Germline assignment: CDR1 SGHRS and CDR2 YFSETQ. CDR3 sequence (DNA): TGCGCCAGCAGCGTAGCAGGGGGCGGATTTGGCACTGAAGCTTTCTTT. Residues: CASSVAGGGFGTEAFF.

The J gene is TRBJ1-2, the V gene TRBV20-1, with 7 bases matching TRBD1. The junction had 6 bases not matched to a gene; V was cut back by 1 base and J by 4 bases. CDR3 length: 14 residues. Germline lookup yields CDR1 DFQATT and CDR2 SNEGSKA (reference sequence). The CDR3 DNA is TGCAGTGCTAGAGGGTCGACAGGGTCCTATGGCTACACCTTC. Its protein product is CSARGSTGSYGYTF.

The chain is built from TRBV19 and TRBJ2-5, with 8 bases fitting TRBD2. The closer fit of TRBJ2-7 to the DNA end suggests the J call may be wrong. Germline V gives CDR1 LNHDA, CDR2 SQIVND (reference sequence). The CDR3 consists of 18 residues. CDR3 sequence: CASSTPLSGSALRYEQYF. CDR3 coding DNA: TGTGCCAGTAGTACTCCGCTCAGCGGGAGCGCTTTGAGGTACGAGCAGTACTTC.

This clonotype has only a few counts. The chain employs TRBV12-3 or TRBV12-4 and TRBJ1-4, with 7 positions matching TRBD1. With V trimmed by 5 bases and J by 8 bases, 8 bases remained unmatched. The CDR3 totals 14 residues. CDR3 DNA: TGTGCCAGCAGTCCCACCGGGGACAGAGAAAAACTGTTTTTT. The encoded protein is CASSPTGDREKLFF.

There are a few counts of this clonotype. The genes are TRBV28 and TRBJ2-4; D possibly matches TRBD1 or TRBD2 (5 bases each). CDR3 length equals 14 residues. Germline assignment: CDR1 MDHEN and CDR2 SYDVKM. The ends were cut back, 8 bases at V and 0 bases at J, with 11 bases in the middle. The CDR3 reads CASRGMGAKNIQYF. The CDR3 DNA is TGTGCCAGCCGGGGCATGGGAGCCAAAAACATTCAGTACTTC.

The V gene is TRBV30, the J gene TRBJ1-4; D may be TRBD1 (6 bases). This CDR3 contains 13 residues. CDR1 and CDR2 (germline): GTSNPN, SVGIG (reference sequence). V was clipped by 3 bases and J by 10 bases, with 15 bases between them. CDR3 coding DNA: TGTGCCTGGAGAGGGGGTTTAAGTGGAAAACTGTTTTTT. It encodes CAWRGGLSGKLFF. The full variable domain, completed using reference TRBV30 and TRBJ1-4, is SQTIHQWPATLVQPVGSPLSLECTVEGTSNPNLYWYRQAAGRGLQLLFYSVGIGQISSEVPQNLSASRPQDRQFILSSKKLLLSDSGFYLCAWRGGLSGKLFFGSGTQLSVL.

The chain recombines TRBV9 with TRBJ2-7, with 7 bases matching TRBD1. CDR1 is SGDLS and CDR2 is YYNGEE in the germline V gene. The CDR3 has 15 amino acids. The trim removed 2 bases at V and 3 bases at J, leaving 8 bases unmatched. The DNA of the CDR3 is TGTGCCAGCAGCGTCGGGGACAGCGGATTCTACGAGCAGTACTTC. Residues: CASSVGDSGFYEQYF.

The chain is built from TRBV5-1 and TRBJ2-2; D possibly corresponds to TRBD1 (5 bases). Germline V gene data show CDR1 as SGHRS and CDR2 as YFSETQ. This CDR3 contains 13 residues. Between the trimmed V and J ends, which lost 3 bases and 6 bases, there was a span of 9 bases. The DNA for the CDR3 is TGCGCCAGCAGCTCGCAGGGCTCCGGGGAGCTGTTTTTT. Translated, it gives CASSSQGSGELFF.

This clonotype was seen a single time. This chain links TRBV27 with TRBJ2-3; no firm D call. In germline, CDR1 is MNHEY, CDR2 SMNVEV (reference sequence). CDR3 length: 14 residues. The ends were cut back, 0 bases at V and 6 bases at J, with 10 bases in the middle. The DNA for the CDR3 is TGTGCCAGCAGTTTATCTCCGCCGGGTGATACGCAGTATTTT. Protein: CASSLSPPGDTQYF.

Details on this clonotype: This is likely a read error, given that the CDR3 carries no conserved phenylalanine or tryptophan at its end. The chain carries TRBV7-2 and TRBJ2-7; D not resolved. The CDR3 sequence is 14 residues long. Germline V lookup: CDR1 SGHTA, CDR2 FQGNSA. Trimming left V 1 base short and J 7 bases short, with 14 bases between. CDR3: CASSLVAETGEQYL. The CDR3 nucleotides are TGTGCCAGCAGCTTAGTGGCCGAGACTGGAGAGCAGTACTTA.

The chain is built from TRBV20-1 and TRBJ2-5; TRBD2 aligns across 9 bases. The junction had 10 bases not matched to a gene; V was cut back by 3 bases and J by 2 bases. Germline CDR1 reads DFQATT; CDR2 reads SNEGSKA (reference sequence). The CDR3 loop spans 16 amino acids. CDR3 bases: TGCAGTGCTAGGCCACTTAGCGGGAGCTGGCAAGAGACCCAGTACTTC. Translated: CSARPLSGSWQETQYF.

The chain links TRBV20-1 to TRBJ1-5; a weak D match, TRBD1 (5 bases). Germline-derived CDR1 and CDR2 are DFQATT and SNEGSKA (reference sequence). V was cut by 1 base and J by 4 bases, with 14 bases left in between. The CDR3 contains 15 residues. CDR3: CSARVRNQGNQPQHF. Here the CDR3 DNA reads TGCAGTGCTAGAGTCCGGAACCAGGGTAATCAGCCCCAGCATTTT.

This clonotype was recorded many times. The chain recombines TRBV25-1 with TRBJ2-7, with a possible D match to TRBD2 (6 bases). The ends were cut back, 5 bases at V and 0 bases at J, with 26 bases in the middle. CDR1 and CDR2 (germline): MGHDK, SYGVNS. CDR3 length equals 19 residues. This CDR3 reads CASSFQGLRRDTLSYEQYF. DNA of the CDR3: TGTGCCAGCAGTTTTCAGGGCCTCCGGCGGGATACCCTCTCCTACGAGCAGTACTTC.

J is TRBJ2-7 and V is TRBV5-4, with D possibly being TRBD1 (5 bases). The CDR3 runs 14 residues. The germline gives CDR1 SGHNT, CDR2 YYREEE (reference sequence). Trimming cost V 7 bases and J 0 bases, with 14 bases left between them. CDR3 sequence: CASGEGVSSYEQYF. DNA for the CDR3: TGTGCCAGCGGAGAAGGGGTAAGCTCCTACGAGCAGTACTTC.

Turning to this clonotype: A much larger clone differs from this one at a single base, so this may be a read error. The rearrangement links TRBV6-2 or TRBV6-3 to TRBJ2-1; possibly TRBD2 for D (6 bases). Between the trimmed V and J ends, which lost 6 bases and 10 bases, there was a span of 16 bases. The CDR3 runs to 13 residues. In germline, CDR1 is MNHEY, CDR2 SVGEGT. DNA of the CDR3: TGTGCCAGCAGGGTTAGCGGAACCTACGAGCAGTTCTTC. Its translation: CASRVSGTYEQFF.